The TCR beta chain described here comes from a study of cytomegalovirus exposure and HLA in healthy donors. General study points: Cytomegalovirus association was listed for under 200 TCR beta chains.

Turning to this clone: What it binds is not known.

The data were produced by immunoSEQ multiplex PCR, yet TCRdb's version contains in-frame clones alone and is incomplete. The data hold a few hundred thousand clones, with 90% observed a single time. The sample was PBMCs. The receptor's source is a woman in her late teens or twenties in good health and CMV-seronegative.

CDR3 residues: CASTGTGNNSPLHF. The CDR3 DNA reads as TGTGCCAGCACGGGGACAGGGAATAATTCACCCCTCCACTTT. This rearrangement joins TRBV7-9 to TRBJ1-6, with TRBD1 matching 9 bases. In germline, CDR1 is SEHNR, CDR2 FQNEAQ (reference sequence). This CDR3 region has 14 residues. V shed 7 bases, J shed 5 bases, and the junction held 3 bases outside the gene matches.